The 10 T cell receptor beta chains in this list originate from one sample, sequenced in a study of blood T cell repertoires in COVID-19. The protocol was immunoSEQ multiplex PCR, while the TCRdb copy is restricted to in-frame clones and leaves out a portion. The sample consists of hundreds of thousands of clones, around 86% of them appearing once. The material sequenced was PBMCs or T cells enriched from blood (not recorded which). The receptor source for this set is a man aged 55 to 69 who had recovered from COVID-19.

The CDR3 nucleotides are TGTGCCAGCCAAGCGGGAGGGCCGAATGAGCAGTTCTTC. Translation: CASQAGGPNEQFF. J is TRBJ2-1 and V is TRBV2, with 10 positions matching TRBD2. V gave up 8 bases and J gave up 7 bases; unmatched junction bases: 5. The CDR3 is made up of 13 amino acids. CDR1 is SNHLY and CDR2 is FYNNEI in the germline V gene.

The gene calls are TRBV7-3 and TRBJ2-3, with 9 bases aligning to TRBD2. The CDR3 is made up of 15 amino acids. Germline trimming cut 5 bases from V and 3 bases from J; bases unmatched to any gene: 6. Per germline, CDR1 SGHTA and CDR2 FQGTGA. In DNA, the CDR3 is TGTGCCAGCAGCACACTAGCGGGTTTAACAGATACGCAGTATTTT. It is translated as CASSTLAGLTDTQYF.

The V and J genes are TRBV19 and TRBJ2-1; unclear D gene. V lost 3 bases, J lost 2 bases, and 11 bases lay in between. There are 15 residues in the CDR3. Looked up from germline, CDR1 is LNHDA and CDR2 is SQIVND (reference sequence). CDR3 nucleotides: TGTGCCAGTAGTATCACCAGGCCCACCTACAATGAGCAGTTCTTC. Translating it yields CASSITRPTYNEQFF.

This clone was detected only once. This chain links TRBV13 with TRBJ2-7; D is perhaps TRBD1 (6 bases). This CDR3 is 14 amino acids long. Germline V CDR1 and CDR2: PRHDT, FYEKMQ (reference sequence). The V end was cut by 5 bases, the J end by 1 base, with 12 bases between. The DNA for the CDR3 is TGTGCCAGCAGCCCTACTACAGGGTCCTACGAGCAGTACTTC. It codes for CASSPTTGSYEQYF.

V usage is TRBV5-1 and J usage is TRBJ1-6, with TRBD1 as a possible D gene (5 bases). V was cut by 4 bases and J by 2 bases, with 10 bases left in between. This CDR3 has 15 amino acids. Germline assignment: CDR1 SGHRS and CDR2 YFSETQ. CDR3 bases: TGCGCCAGCAGCGGAGGGGTGGCCTATAATTCACCCCTCCACTTT. It encodes CASSGGVAYNSPLHF.

A single count supports this clone. The CDR3 region is CASSWEGGYEQYF. CDR3 nucleotide sequence: TGTGCCAGCAGCTGGGAGGGGGGCTACGAGCAGTACTTC. The chain uses TRBV12-3 or TRBV12-4 and TRBJ2-7; D perhaps matches TRBD2 (7 bases). V was trimmed by 6 bases and J by 3 bases, leaving 12 bases between them. The CDR3 runs 13 residues.

The V and J genes are TRBV6-5 and TRBJ2-7; possibly TRBD1 for D (6 bases). In germline, CDR1 is MNHEY, CDR2 SVGAGI. Trimming removed 5 bases from V and 6 bases from J, with 17 bases in between. CDR3 length: 14 amino acids. CDR3 nucleotides: TGTGCCAGCAGTCCCAGGGGAGTATTGCTCGAGCAGTACTTC. As protein: CASSPRGVLLEQYF.

For the CDR3, the DNA is TGTGCCAGCAGGGTTGGGGGGGCATTATCGAATTCACCCCTCCACTTT. Protein sequence: CASRVGGALSNSPLHF. The V gene is TRBV28, the J gene TRBJ1-6, with a possible D match to TRBD1 (6 bases). The CDR3 runs to 16 residues. The germline V gene encodes CDR1 MDHEN and CDR2 SYDVKM. Trimming removed 6 bases at V and 7 bases at J, with 19 bases between.

The rearrangement uses TRBV5-1 and TRBJ2-1; TRBD2 aligns across 11 bases. V trimming: 2 bases; J trimming: 9 bases; junction bases outside the gene matches: 10. The CDR3 consists of 16 residues. CDR1 SGHRS and CDR2 YFSETQ come from the germline V gene. The CDR3 spells CASSLDIAGGPPEQFF. DNA for the CDR3: TGCGCCAGCAGCTTAGACATAGCGGGAGGGCCTCCTGAGCAGTTCTTC.

The gene calls are TRBV19 and TRBJ1-2, with D perhaps TRBD1 (5 bases). V gave up 6 bases and J gave up 4 bases, with 12 bases separating them. This CDR3 comprises 13 residues. Germline V gene data show CDR1 as LNHDA and CDR2 as SQIVND (reference sequence). Here the CDR3 DNA reads TGTGCCAGTAGCATCCCCGACAGCTATGGCTACACCTTC. It codes for CASSIPDSYGYTF.